This passage covers 21 T cell receptor beta chains from one sample sequenced in a study of regulatory T cells in long-lasting Graves disease. Time point denoted: newly diagnosed GD, antithyroid drugs for less than 3 months. Researchers made the TCR library from RNA that was extracted from PBMCs. Assembly of TCR beta libraries relied on iRepertoire HTBI primers together with Arm-PCR of CDR3 regions. TCRdb analysed the multiplex PCR reads with MiXCR anew, one entry per CDR3 protein. This table holds fewer than 350,000 distinct CDR3 sequences, 15% to 20% found once. The specimen comprised peripheral blood mononuclear cells (PBMCs), sampled at new diagnosis, from a patient treated with antithyroid drugs. The source is a female donor with Graves disease.

This clonotype was recorded at least ten times. This chain joins TRBV2 and TRBJ1-5; D remains ambiguous. The CDR3 covers 13 residues. The germline gives CDR1 SNHLY, CDR2 FYNNEI. V was pared by 2 bases and J by 9 bases, with 11 bases between. The CDR3 loop is CASSESGLRPQHF. The CDR3 DNA reads TGTGCCAGCAGTGAATCAGGTCTTCGGCCCCAGCATTTT.

This clonotype was detected many times. The chain couples TRBV10-3 to TRBJ2-7; D is perhaps TRBD1 (6 bases). This CDR3 has 15 amino acids. V lost 6 bases to trimming and J lost 2 bases, with 17 bases between them. Germline values: CDR1 ENHRY, CDR2 SYGVKD. CDR3 loop: CAISPIPGTPYEQYF. DNA of the CDR3: TGTGCCATCAGCCCTATTCCCGGGACACCCTACGAGCAGTACTTC.

The J gene is TRBJ1-5, the V gene TRBV28; 8 bases agree with TRBD1. This CDR3 spans 18 amino acids. Germline trimming cut 5 bases from V and 4 bases from J; bases unmatched to any gene: 16. Per germline, CDR1 MDHEN and CDR2 SYDVKM. This chain's CDR3 is CASSPETKIQGVNQPQHF. The CDR3 nucleotides read TGTGCCAGCAGTCCGGAAACGAAGATACAGGGGGTGAATCAGCCCCAGCATTTT.

This clonotype showed up many times. This chain connects TRBV11-2 to TRBJ2-7, with 7 bases aligning to TRBD1. With 1 base clipped from V and 2 bases from J, the junction kept 8 bases outside the gene matches. The CDR3 extends over 16 amino acids. CDR1 is SGHAT, CDR2 FQNNGV, per germline. CDR3 sequence (DNA): TGTGCCAGCAGCTTAGCAGTCGGGCAGGGGGCCTACGAGCAGTACTTC. Encoded protein: CASSLAVGQGAYEQYF. The full variable domain, its missing parts supplied by reference TRBV11-2 and TRBJ2-7, is EAGVAQSPRYKIIEKRQSVAFWCNPISGHATLYWYQQILGQGPKLLIQFQNNGVVDDSQLPKDRFSAERLKGVDSTLKIQPAKLEDSAVYLCASSLAVGQGAYEQYFGPGTRLTVT.

The chain links TRBV28 to TRBJ2-7, with D perhaps matching TRBD2 (5 bases). Trimming removed 10 bases at V and 2 bases at J, with 12 bases between. The CDR3 extends over 12 amino acids. The germline V gene has CDR1 MDHEN and CDR2 SYDVKM. CDR3: CATRDGPYEQYF. The CDR3 DNA follows: TGTGCCACCCGGGATGGCCCCTACGAGCAGTACTTC.

This clonotype was seen only a few times. V usage is TRBV18 and J usage is TRBJ2-7; TRBD1 matches 10 bases. Germline V CDR1 and CDR2: KGHSH, LQKENI. Germline trimming cut 3 bases from V and 3 bases from J; bases unmatched to any gene: 8. The CDR3 is made up of 16 amino acids. The CDR3: CASSPLAGTGVYEQYF. In DNA form, the CDR3 reads TGTGCCAGCTCACCCTTGGCGGGGACAGGGGTCTACGAGCAGTACTTC.

This clonotype was picked up many times. The chain joins TRBV19 to TRBJ1-1; D may be TRBD1 (5 bases). CDR1 is LNHDA and CDR2 is SQIVND in the germline V gene (reference sequence). Between the trimmed V and J ends, which lost 0 bases and 2 bases, there was a span of 7 bases. This CDR3 comprises 14 residues. In DNA, the CDR3 is TGTGCCAGTAGTATAGAGGGGGTTAACACTGAAGCTTTCTTT. Protein: CASSIEGVNTEAFF.

This clonotype was observed at least ten times. The V call is TRBV2, the J call TRBJ1-2; no firm D call. From germline, CDR1 is SNHLY and CDR2 FYNNEI. V was clipped by 9 bases and J by 2 bases, with 7 bases between them. This CDR3 has 11 amino acids. CDR3 bases: TGTGCCAGGGGCGTCAACTATGGCTACACCTTC. This sequence encodes CARGVNYGYTF.

In its sample, this clonotype was seen many times. This chain connects TRBV6-1 to TRBJ1-6, with D hard to call. This CDR3 spans 16 amino acids. Trimming removed 6 bases from V and 0 bases from J, with 12 bases in between. CDR1 and CDR2 (germline): MNHNS, SASEGT. The CDR3 nucleotides read TGTGCCAGCAGGGCTCACCTCCGCTCCTATAATTCACCCCTCCACTTT. This codes for CASRAHLRSYNSPLHF.

The gene calls are TRBV3-1 and TRBJ1-4; a possible D gene is TRBD1 (5 bases). Germline V lookup: CDR1 LGHDT, CDR2 YNNKEL (reference sequence). The CDR3 is 14 amino acids. The V end was cut by 5 bases, the J end by 8 bases, with 15 bases between. CDR3 residues: CASSLQALEEKLFF. In nucleotides, the CDR3 is TGTGCCAGCAGCTTACAGGCCCTGGAAGAAAAACTGTTTTTT.

The chain recombines TRBV3-1 with TRBJ2-1; 9 positions agree with TRBD1. This CDR3 region has 17 residues. The germline gives CDR1 LGHDT, CDR2 YNNKEL (reference sequence). The junction had 15 bases not matched to a gene; V was cut back by 5 bases and J by 7 bases. The CDR3 DNA follows: TGTGCCAGCAGCTCCGGGGACAGGGAATTTCGAGAAAATGAGCAGTTCTTC. It translates to CASSSGDREFRENEQFF.

V is TRBV27 and J is TRBJ2-3; no definite D call. The germline V and J ends were trimmed by 3 bases and 0 bases, with 7 bases remaining between them. This CDR3 has 14 amino acids. From germline, CDR1 is MNHEY and CDR2 SMNVEV (reference sequence). The CDR3 protein is CASSFVTSTDTQYF. For the CDR3, the DNA is TGTGCCAGCAGTTTTGTTACGAGCACAGATACGCAGTATTTT.

This clonotype was seen at least ten times. The V and J genes are TRBV2 and TRBJ2-7, with TRBD1 matching 9 bases. CDR3 length: 14 amino acids. The germline V gene has CDR1 SNHLY and CDR2 FYNNEI. V shed 8 bases, J shed 2 bases, and the junction held 7 bases outside the gene matches. The CDR3 reads CASRTGTGPYEQYF. The CDR3 DNA is TGTGCCAGCCGAACCGGGACAGGGCCCTACGAGCAGTACTTC. The variable domain in full, completed from reference TRBV2 and TRBJ2-7, reads EPEVTQTPSHQVTQMGQEVILRCVPISNHLYFYWYRQILGQKVEFLVSFYNNEISEKSEIFDDQFSVERPDGSNFTLKIRSTKLEDSAMYFCASRTGTGPYEQYFGPGTRLTVT.

In its sample, this clonotype was seen many times. This sequence joins TRBV28 and TRBJ2-3; D remains ambiguous. Germline CDR1 reads MDHEN; CDR2 reads SYDVKM. The V end lost 2 bases, the J end lost 2 bases, and 14 bases lay between the germline ends. CDR3 length: 16 residues. The CDR3 DNA reads as TGTGCCAGCAGTTTAATATGTATGGAGTCCACAGATACGCAGTATTTT. Amino acids: CASSLICMESTDTQYF.

This clonotype appeared many times. The chain couples TRBV27 to TRBJ1-5, with a possible D match to TRBD1 (6 bases). Trimming took off 2 bases at V and 6 bases at J, with 8 bases between the two ends. The V gene's germline CDR1 is MNHEY and CDR2 SMNVEV (reference sequence). The CDR3 has 13 residues. CDR3 protein: CASSLRGAQPQHF. The CDR3 region has the DNA TGTGCCAGCAGTTTAAGGGGGGCTCAGCCCCAGCATTTT.

Ten or more counts support this clonotype. This rearrangement joins TRBV24-1 to TRBJ1-5; no definite D call. CDR3 size: 15 residues. Germline CDR1 and CDR2: KGHDR and SFDVKD. Trimming removed 4 bases at V and 0 bases at J, with 9 bases between. CDR3 nucleotides: TGTGCCACCAGTGAGGCGACTAATAGCAATCAGCCCCAGCATTTT. It codes for CATSEATNSNQPQHF.

This rearrangement joins TRBV20-1 to TRBJ2-3, with no clear D. Germline-derived CDR1 and CDR2 are DFQATT and SNEGSKA (reference sequence). The CDR3 has 15 amino acids. The V and J ends lost 2 bases and 0 bases respectively, with 12 bases between them. CDR3 coding DNA: TGCAGTGCTAGACGGAGAACCTCTAGCACAGATACGCAGTATTTT. Amino acid sequence: CSARRRTSSTDTQYF.

The table lists this clonotype with a few counts. This chain connects TRBV9 to TRBJ2-1; 8 bases are a match to TRBD1. Germline values: CDR1 SGDLS, CDR2 YYNGEE. The CDR3 is 15 residues long. The ends lost 4 bases at V and 5 bases at J; junction bases unmatched: 8. This CDR3 reads CASSPRTGLNNEQFF. CDR3 nucleotides: TGTGCCAGCAGCCCCCGGACAGGGCTAAACAATGAGCAGTTCTTC.

This clonotype came up many times. The chain is built from TRBV6-1 and TRBJ2-2; maybe TRBD2 (6 bases). Trimming removed 6 bases from V and 3 bases from J, with 11 bases in between. CDR3 size: 14 residues. Germline CDR1 and CDR2: MNHNS and SASEGT. This CDR3 is CASSPSADTGELFF. In nucleotides, the CDR3 is TGTGCCAGCAGCCCTAGCGCCGACACCGGGGAGCTGTTTTTT.

The chain is built from TRBV7-2 and TRBJ2-7; TRBD2 aligns across 9 bases. The CDR3 spans 17 residues. The trim removed 1 base at V and 0 bases at J, leaving 7 bases unmatched. Germline-derived CDR1 and CDR2 are SGHTA and FQGNSA. In DNA form, the CDR3 reads TGTGCCAGCAGCTTAGGACTAGCGGTAGAACGCTCCTACGAGCAGTACTTC. This codes for CASSLGLAVERSYEQYF. Full variable domain (remainder filled in from reference TRBV7-2 and TRBJ2-7): GAGVSQSPSNKVTEKGKDVELRCDPISGHTALYWYRQSLGQGLEFLIYFQGNSAPDKSGLPSDRFSAERTGGSVSTLTIQRTQQEDSAVYLCASSLGLAVERSYEQYFGPGTRLTVT.

This clonotype occurred many times. CDR3 sequence (DNA): TGTGCCAGCAGCGTAGTGGGGGGAGAAGAGCAGTTCTTC. It is translated as CASSVVGGEEQFF. The J gene is TRBJ2-1, the V gene TRBV9, with a weak D call TRBD2 (6 bases). Germline assignment: CDR1 SGDLS and CDR2 YYNGEE. V was shortened by 0 bases and J by 10 bases, with 11 bases between the two germline ends. This CDR3 is 13 amino acids long.